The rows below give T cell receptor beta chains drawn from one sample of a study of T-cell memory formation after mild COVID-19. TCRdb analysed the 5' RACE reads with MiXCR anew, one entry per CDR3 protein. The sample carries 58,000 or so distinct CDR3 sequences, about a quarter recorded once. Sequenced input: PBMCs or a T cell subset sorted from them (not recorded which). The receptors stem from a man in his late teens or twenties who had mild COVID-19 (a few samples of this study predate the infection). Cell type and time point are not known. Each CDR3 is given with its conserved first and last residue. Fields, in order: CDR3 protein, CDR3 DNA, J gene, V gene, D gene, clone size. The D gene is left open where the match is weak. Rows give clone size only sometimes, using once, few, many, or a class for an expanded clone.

cdr3_aa: CASNRGGNGTIEQFF
cdr3_nt: TGTGCCAGCAATCGAGGGGGTAACGGTACAATTGAGCAGTTCTTC
j_call: TRBJ2-1
v_call: TRBV7-9
d_call: NA
clone_size: NA

cdr3_aa: CASSQVPAQNTEAFF
cdr3_nt: TGCGCCAGCAGCCAAGTCCCCGCTCAGAACACTGAAGCTTTCTTT
j_call: TRBJ1-1
v_call: TRBV4-1
d_call: NA
clone_size: NA

cdr3_aa: CASSESLAGGSDTQYF
cdr3_nt: TGCGCCAGCAGTGAGTCCTTGGCGGGGGGATCGGATACGCAGTATTTT
j_call: TRBJ2-3
v_call: TRBV10-1
d_call: TRBD2
clone_size: NA

cdr3_aa: CASSLSIADNEQFF
cdr3_nt: TGTGCTAGCAGCTTGTCGATAGCGGACAATGAGCAGTTCTTC
j_call: TRBJ2-1
v_call: TRBV7-7
d_call: NA
clone_size: NA

cdr3_aa: CASARGPNEKLFF
cdr3_nt: TGTGCTAGTGCCAGGGGACCTAATGAAAAACTGTTTTTT
j_call: TRBJ1-4
v_call: TRBV12-5
d_call: NA
clone_size: NA

cdr3_aa: CASTLRGGTTEAFF
cdr3_nt: TGCGCCAGCACCCTCCGGGGGGGGACCACTGAAGCTTTCTTT
j_call: TRBJ1-1
v_call: TRBV4-1
d_call: NA
clone_size: NA

cdr3_aa: CASSYSDEQYF
cdr3_nt: TGTGCCAGCAGTTACTCCGACGAGCAGTACTTC
j_call: TRBJ2-7
v_call: TRBV6-6
d_call: NA
clone_size: NA

cdr3_aa: CASSGLSRSYNEQFF
cdr3_nt: TGTGCCAGCAGTGGCCTCAGCCGGTCCTACAATGAGCAGTTCTTC
j_call: TRBJ2-1
v_call: TRBV25-1
d_call: NA
clone_size: NA

cdr3_aa: CASSPGTSGVETQYF
cdr3_nt: TGTGCCAGCAGCCCCGGGACTAGCGGCGTAGAGACCCAGTACTTC
j_call: TRBJ2-5
v_call: TRBV3-1
d_call: TRBD2
clone_size: NA

cdr3_aa: CASSSGASGATEQFF
cdr3_nt: TGTGCCAGCAGTTCGGGGGCTAGCGGGGCTACTGAGCAGTTCTTC
j_call: TRBJ2-1
v_call: TRBV6-5
d_call: TRBD2
clone_size: few

cdr3_aa: CASSAPVRTSTDTQYF
cdr3_nt: TGTGCCAGCAGCGCTCCGGTCCGGACTAGCACAGATACGCAGTATTTT
j_call: TRBJ2-3
v_call: TRBV9
d_call: NA
clone_size: NA

cdr3_aa: CASSSPREGETQYF
cdr3_nt: TGTGCCAGCAGTTCCCCCCGGGAGGGCGAGACCCAGTACTTC
j_call: TRBJ2-5
v_call: TRBV6-5
d_call: TRBD2
clone_size: few

cdr3_aa: CASSPLRLAGGVTDTQYF
cdr3_nt: TGTGCCAGCAGTCCCCTCCGGCTAGCGGGGGGGGTCACAGATACGCAGTATTTT
j_call: TRBJ2-3
v_call: TRBV28
d_call: TRBD2
clone_size: few

cdr3_aa: CSVETSLGTGGGYTF
cdr3_nt: TGCAGCGTTGAAACCTCCCTGGGGACAGGAGGTGGCTACACCTTC
j_call: TRBJ1-2
v_call: TRBV29-1
d_call: TRBD1
clone_size: NA

cdr3_aa: CASREGYEQYF
cdr3_nt: TGCGCCAGCCGAGAGGGTTACGAGCAGTACTTC
j_call: TRBJ2-7
v_call: TRBV5-1
d_call: NA
clone_size: NA

cdr3_aa: CASSFGWGSNIQYF
cdr3_nt: TGTGCCAGCAGCTTCGGCTGGGGCTCAAACATTCAGTACTTC
j_call: TRBJ2-4
v_call: TRBV5-4
d_call: NA
clone_size: few

cdr3_aa: CASSHGPGQEFYEQYF
cdr3_nt: TGTGCCAGCAGCCATGGACCGGGACAGGAGTTCTACGAGCAGTACTTC
j_call: TRBJ2-7
v_call: TRBV9
d_call: TRBD1
clone_size: NA

cdr3_aa: CATSDFLDRDTQYF
cdr3_nt: TGTGCCACCAGTGATTTCCTGGACAGAGATACGCAGTATTTT
j_call: TRBJ2-3
v_call: TRBV24-1
d_call: NA
clone_size: NA

cdr3_aa: CASSLLAGPNEQFF
cdr3_nt: TGCGCCAGCAGCCTACTCGCGGGGCCCAATGAGCAGTTCTTC
j_call: TRBJ2-1
v_call: TRBV4-1
d_call: NA
clone_size: NA

cdr3_aa: CSAREGAEAFF
cdr3_nt: TGCAGTGCTAGAGAGGGGGCCGAAGCTTTCTTT
j_call: TRBJ1-1
v_call: TRBV20-1
d_call: NA
clone_size: NA

cdr3_aa: CASSQDYPGVDIQYF
cdr3_nt: TGCGCCAGCAGCCAAGATTACCCCGGGGTAGACATTCAGTACTTC
j_call: TRBJ2-4
v_call: TRBV4-1
d_call: NA
clone_size: NA

cdr3_aa: CATRRYNEQFF
cdr3_nt: TGTGCCACCCGAAGGTACAATGAGCAGTTCTTC
j_call: TRBJ2-1
v_call: TRBV6-2/TRBV6-3
d_call: NA
clone_size: few

cdr3_aa: CASTRLPKETQYF
cdr3_nt: TGTGCCAGCACCAGACTGCCAAAAGAGACCCAGTACTTC
j_call: TRBJ2-5
v_call: TRBV6-5
d_call: NA
clone_size: many

cdr3_aa: CASSYAENSNQPQHF
cdr3_nt: TGTGCCAGCAGTTATGCTGAGAACTCCAATCAGCCCCAGCATTTT
j_call: TRBJ1-5
v_call: TRBV6-6
d_call: NA
clone_size: few

cdr3_aa: CASSLQVDTQYF
cdr3_nt: TGTGCCAGCAGCTTGCAGGTAGATACGCAGTATTTT
j_call: TRBJ2-3
v_call: TRBV5-6
d_call: NA
clone_size: NA

cdr3_aa: CASTNRMSGYTF
cdr3_nt: TGTGCCAGCACCAACAGGATGAGTGGCTACACCTTC
j_call: TRBJ1-2
v_call: TRBV2
d_call: NA
clone_size: NA

cdr3_aa: CASSKSRWQYGYNSPLHF
cdr3_nt: TGTGCCAGCAGCAAATCCAGGTGGCAGTACGGCTATAATTCACCCCTCCACTTT
j_call: TRBJ1-6
v_call: TRBV21-1
d_call: NA
clone_size: NA

cdr3_aa: CASSETGFTGELFF
cdr3_nt: TGCGCCAGCAGTGAGACAGGGTTCACCGGGGAGCTGTTTTTT
j_call: TRBJ2-2
v_call: TRBV10-1
d_call: NA
clone_size: few

cdr3_aa: CASSSDRKPSYGYTF
cdr3_nt: TGTGCCAGCAGCTCCGACAGGAAACCCTCCTATGGCTACACCTTC
j_call: TRBJ1-2
v_call: TRBV12-3/TRBV12-4
d_call: NA
clone_size: many

cdr3_aa: CASSPGTVNEQFF
cdr3_nt: TGTGCCAGCAGTCCCGGAACAGTGAATGAGCAGTTCTTC
j_call: TRBJ2-1
v_call: TRBV6-5
d_call: NA
clone_size: few

cdr3_aa: CAIRPDREAGNTIYF
cdr3_nt: TGTGCCATCAGGCCAGACAGGGAGGCTGGAAACACCATATATTTT
j_call: TRBJ1-3
v_call: TRBV10-3
d_call: TRBD1
clone_size: NA

cdr3_aa: CASSRLAGGNNEQFF
cdr3_nt: TGTGCCAGCAGCCGACTAGCGGGGGGGAACAATGAGCAGTTCTTC
j_call: TRBJ2-1
v_call: TRBV7-9
d_call: TRBD2
clone_size: NA

cdr3_aa: CASDGAGRADTQYF
cdr3_nt: TGTGCCAGCGACGGCGCAGGTCGGGCAGATACGCAGTATTTT
j_call: TRBJ2-3
v_call: TRBV7-2
d_call: NA
clone_size: NA

cdr3_aa: CASSPLGHPDYEQYF
cdr3_nt: TGTGCCAGCAGCCCGCTGGGACACCCCGACTACGAGCAGTACTTC
j_call: TRBJ2-7
v_call: TRBV11-2
d_call: NA
clone_size: few

cdr3_aa: CASSPMPGTGLTGELFF
cdr3_nt: TGTGCCAGCAGCCCAATGCCCGGGACAGGGCTCACCGGGGAGCTGTTTTTT
j_call: TRBJ2-2
v_call: TRBV7-3
d_call: TRBD1
clone_size: NA

cdr3_aa: CASSLGPGNAGARNYGYTF
cdr3_nt: TGTGCCAGCAGTTTGGGGCCGGGGAACGCGGGGGCGCGTAACTATGGCTACACCTTC
j_call: TRBJ1-2
v_call: TRBV12-3/TRBV12-4
d_call: NA
clone_size: once

cdr3_aa: CASSQGTLEPQHF
cdr3_nt: TGCGCCAGCAGCCAAGGAACGTTGGAGCCCCAGCATTTT
j_call: TRBJ1-5
v_call: TRBV4-1
d_call: NA
clone_size: NA

cdr3_aa: CASSQSGVRADTQYF
cdr3_nt: TGCGCCAGCAGCCAATCCGGGGTGCGGGCAGATACGCAGTATTTT
j_call: TRBJ2-3
v_call: TRBV4-3
d_call: NA
clone_size: few

cdr3_aa: CATSIRTVYDYGYTF
cdr3_nt: TGTGCCACCAGCATTAGGACCGTATATGACTATGGCTACACCTTC
j_call: TRBJ1-2
v_call: TRBV15
d_call: NA
clone_size: few

cdr3_aa: CSARIGPHDNEQFF
cdr3_nt: TGCAGTGCTAGGATTGGGCCTCACGACAATGAGCAGTTCTTC
j_call: TRBJ2-1
v_call: TRBV20-1
d_call: NA
clone_size: many

cdr3_aa: CASSLDSGQNQPQHF
cdr3_nt: TGTGCCAGCAGCTTAGATTCAGGGCAGAATCAGCCCCAGCATTTT
j_call: TRBJ1-5
v_call: TRBV7-6
d_call: NA
clone_size: NA

cdr3_aa: CASSSIPTGADGYTF
cdr3_nt: TGTGCCAGCAGCTCGATACCGACAGGGGCGGATGGCTACACCTTC
j_call: TRBJ1-2
v_call: TRBV5-6
d_call: TRBD1
clone_size: NA

cdr3_aa: CSARDGDTYTEAFF
cdr3_nt: TGCAGTGCTAGAGATGGGGACACATACACTGAAGCTTTCTTT
j_call: TRBJ1-1
v_call: TRBV20-1
d_call: NA
clone_size: many

cdr3_aa: CASSFPGSVPSTDTQYF
cdr3_nt: TGTGCCAGCAGCTTCCCGGGATCAGTTCCTAGCACAGATACGCAGTATTTT
j_call: TRBJ2-3
v_call: TRBV7-9
d_call: NA
clone_size: few

cdr3_aa: CASSISVQTSQETQYF
cdr3_nt: TGTGCCAGCAGTATCTCGGTCCAGACCTCCCAAGAGACCCAGTACTTC
j_call: TRBJ2-5
v_call: TRBV27
d_call: NA
clone_size: few

cdr3_aa: CSVEAPRTGDAEAFF
cdr3_nt: TGCAGCGTTGAAGCCCCTAGGACCGGAGACGCTGAAGCTTTCTTT
j_call: TRBJ1-1
v_call: TRBV29-1
d_call: NA
clone_size: NA

cdr3_aa: CSAREGTGYTLYGYTF
cdr3_nt: TGCAGTGCTAGAGAAGGGACAGGGTATACTCTATATGGCTACACCTTC
j_call: TRBJ1-2
v_call: TRBV20-1
d_call: TRBD1
clone_size: NA

cdr3_aa: CASSLSGRLAGAGELFF
cdr3_nt: TGCGCCAGCAGCCTATCAGGGCGCCTAGCGGGAGCCGGGGAGCTGTTTTTT
j_call: TRBJ2-2
v_call: TRBV4-1
d_call: TRBD2
clone_size: many

cdr3_aa: CASSLEGDEGTQYF
cdr3_nt: TGTGCCAGCAGCTTAGAGGGGGATGAAGGTACGCAGTATTTT
j_call: TRBJ2-3
v_call: TRBV11-2
d_call: NA
clone_size: NA

cdr3_aa: CASSQPTGELFF
cdr3_nt: TGTGCCAGCAGCCAACCCACCGGGGAGCTGTTTTTT
j_call: TRBJ2-2
v_call: TRBV7-6
d_call: NA
clone_size: NA

cdr3_aa: CASSLAQGDIQYF
cdr3_nt: TGCGCCAGCAGCTTGGCCCAGGGGGACATTCAGTACTTC
j_call: TRBJ2-4
v_call: TRBV5-1
d_call: TRBD1
clone_size: NA

cdr3_aa: CASSQRETGGPNTGELFF
cdr3_nt: TGCGCCAGCAGCCAACGGGAGACAGGGGGGCCGAACACCGGGGAGCTGTTTTTT
j_call: TRBJ2-2
v_call: TRBV4-1
d_call: TRBD1
clone_size: NA

cdr3_aa: CASSFNRDPNTGELFF
cdr3_nt: TGTGCCAGCAGTTTTAACCGGGATCCTAACACCGGGGAGCTGTTTTTT
j_call: TRBJ2-2
v_call: TRBV12-3/TRBV12-4
d_call: NA
clone_size: NA